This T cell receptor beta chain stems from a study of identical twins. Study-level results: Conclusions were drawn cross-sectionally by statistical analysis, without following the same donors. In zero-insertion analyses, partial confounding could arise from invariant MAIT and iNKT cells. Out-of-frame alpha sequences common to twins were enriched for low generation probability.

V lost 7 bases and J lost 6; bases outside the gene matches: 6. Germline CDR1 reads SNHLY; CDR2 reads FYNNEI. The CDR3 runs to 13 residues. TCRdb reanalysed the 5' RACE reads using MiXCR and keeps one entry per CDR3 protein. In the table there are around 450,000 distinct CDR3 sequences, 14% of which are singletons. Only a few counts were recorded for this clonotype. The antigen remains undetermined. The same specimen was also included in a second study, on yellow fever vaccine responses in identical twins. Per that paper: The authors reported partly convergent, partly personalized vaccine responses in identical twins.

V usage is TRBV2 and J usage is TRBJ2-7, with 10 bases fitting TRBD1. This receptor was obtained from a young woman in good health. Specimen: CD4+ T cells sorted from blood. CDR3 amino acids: CASNRDRGGEQYF. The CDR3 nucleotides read TGTGCCAGCAACCGGGACAGGGGCGGCGAGCAGTACTTC.